This TCR beta chain was captured in a study of blood T cell repertoires in COVID-19. Clones were read by immunoSEQ multiplex PCR, and TCRdb kept only the in-frame ones, dropping some. The repertoire consists of around 140,000 clones, with 81% occurring once and the leading ten covering around 8.2%. Germline V lookup: CDR1 MDHEN, CDR2 SYDVKM. J gave up 0 bases and V 3 bases, and 3 bases lay outside the gene matches. The CDR3 length is 15 residues. This sequence originates from a human donor in a cohort sampled during active COVID-19. Sequencing was carried out using peripheral blood. This chain connects TRBV28 to TRBJ2-7, with 9 positions matching TRBD2. Written as DNA, the CDR3 is TGTGCCAGCAGTTTGCGGGAGGGCCTCTCCTACGAGCAGTACTTC. Amino acid sequence: CASSLREGLSYEQYF.